This T cell receptor beta chain was captured by sequencing in a study of cytomegalovirus exposure and HLA in healthy donors. General study points: As a later analysis showed, a missense DCLRE1C variant was linked to trimming of TCR beta V- and J-genes. The classifier reportedly diagnosed cytomegalovirus status with high sensitivity and specificity. The presence/absence work took it that sequencing depth was about the same across donors.

As to this clone: Its antigen is unidentified.

Germline V gene data show CDR1 as MNHNS and CDR2 as SASEGT. The CDR3 is 13 residues long. V lost 11 bases to trimming and J lost 4 bases; unmatched junction nucleotides: 10. 60 Vbeta and 13 Jbeta primers were used in PCR. Clones were sequenced by immunoSEQ multiplex PCR, and TCRdb holds only the in-frame ones, with some missing. The sample shows about 200,000 clones, more than 80% of them seen only once. J is TRBJ2-7 and V is TRBV6-1, with TRBD1 matching over 8 bases. This receptor was taken from a man in his thirties or forties in good health and CMV-seronegative. The sample was PBMCs. The CDR3 here is CAAAYGQGYEQYF. In nucleotides, the CDR3 is TGTGCCGCAGCGTATGGACAGGGTTACGAGCAGTACTTC.